The TCR beta chain described here comes from a study of blood T cell repertoires in COVID-19. At the level of the study: The United States, Italy and Spain supplied acute and convalescent COVID-19 samples. In each case, the material was cDNA or gDNA derived from T cells, B-cell-depleted T cells, or PBMCs.

The CDR3 runs to 19 residues. V shed 8 bases, J shed 0 bases, and the junction held 17 bases outside the gene matches. Germline lookup yields CDR1 MGHRA and CDR2 YSYEKL. Original processing methods: Using reference gene primer amplification, nucleated cell counts were estimated. Sequencing was performed with immunoSEQ multiplex PCR; in TCRdb, only in-frame clones are kept and a portion is missing. The V and J calls and clone size were taken over from that table, and D and trimming were inferred from the DNA. The sample holds 30,000 to 40,000 clones, almost 90% seen once. The receptor was derived from a man aged 60 to 69 with active or convalescent COVID-19. The sample comprised peripheral blood. The chain couples TRBV4-1 to TRBJ1-5, with TRBD1 identical over 9 bases. This CDR3 is CASRSSQGQGQYSNQPQHF. Here the CDR3 DNA reads TGCGCCAGCCGTTCCTCCCAGGGACAGGGTCAATATAGCAATCAGCCCCAGCATTTT.